This paragraph reports one TCR beta chain. The data were taken from a study of blood T cell repertoires in COVID-19. Study-level background: COVID-19 samples, acute and convalescent, were from the United States, Italy and Spain. From T cells, B-cell-depleted T cells, or PBMCs came the material, which was cDNA or gDNA.

As handled by the study authors: Researchers report that nucleated cell counts were estimated from reference gene primer amplification. Sequenced by immunoSEQ multiplex PCR; TCRdb stores in-frame clones only, minus some. That table is the source of V, J and clone size, and D and trimming were worked out from the DNA. Among approximately 230,000 clones listed, more than 80% were seen once. V lost 3 bases, J lost 0 bases, and 9 bases lay in between. The CDR3 has 13 amino acids. Per germline, CDR1 DFQATT and CDR2 SNEGSKA (reference sequence). The sequence was collected from a man aged 25 to 45 who had recovered from COVID-19. The chain has TRBV20-1 and TRBJ2-7, with D perhaps matching TRBD2 (5 bases). Sequenced: peripheral blood. In nucleotides, the CDR3 is TGCAGTGCTAGTCGGACTCCCTCCTACGAGCAGTACTTC. As protein: CSASRTPSYEQYF.